Each of the 20 T cell receptor beta chains below was sequenced from the same sample in a study of blood T cell repertoires in COVID-19. Using immunoSEQ multiplex PCR, the repertoire was profiled, and TCRdb retains in-frame clones only, with some absent. The sample records approximately 90,000 clones, roughly nine tenths being singletons. Sample: peripheral blood. These receptors originate from a middle-aged man with acute or convalescent COVID-19.

V is TRBV7-9 and J is TRBJ2-1; D is unclear. Germline lookup yields CDR1 SEHNR and CDR2 FQNEAQ (reference sequence). The V end lost 7 bases, the J end lost 8 bases, and 9 bases lay between the germline ends. CDR3 length equals 11 residues. The CDR3 loop is CASTLGDEQFF. The CDR3 coding sequence is TGTGCCAGCACCTTGGGCGATGAGCAGTTCTTC.

The chain combines TRBV30 with TRBJ1-2; D gene ambiguous. This CDR3 region has 13 residues. Between the trimmed V and J ends, which lost 8 bases and 4 bases, there was a span of 17 bases. Germline V gene data show CDR1 as GTSNPN and CDR2 as SVGIG (reference sequence). The DNA for the CDR3 is TGTGCCGGACTAAAGGCGGGAAGCTATGGCTACACCTTC. Translated: CAGLKAGSYGYTF.

This sequence joins TRBV30 and TRBJ1-2; a weak D match, TRBD1 (5 bases). The V gene lost 0 bases and the J gene lost 6 bases, with 11 bases spanning the gap. Germline values: CDR1 GTSNPN, CDR2 SVGIG (reference sequence). The CDR3 has 13 residues. CDR3: CAWSVDSPNGYTF. The DNA for the CDR3 is TGTGCCTGGAGTGTCGACAGCCCCAATGGCTACACCTTC.

V and J are TRBV7-2 and TRBJ1-2; 9 bases match TRBD1. With V trimmed by 5 bases and J by 7 bases, 14 bases remained unmatched. The CDR3 runs 16 residues. The germline CDR1 and CDR2 sequences are SGHTA and FQGNSA. The CDR3 DNA sequence: TGTGCCAGCAGCGACAATCTGAGGGGACAGGGATCTGGCTACACCTTC. It codes for CASSDNLRGQGSGYTF. Together with reference TRBV7-2 and TRBJ1-2, the CDR3 gives the full variable domain: GAGVSQSPSNKVTEKGKDVELRCDPISGHTALYWYRQSLGQGLEFLIYFQGNSAPDKSGLPSDRFSAERTGGSVSTLTIQRTQQEDSAVYLCASSDNLRGQGSGYTFGSGTRLTVV.

The chain carries TRBV7-9 and TRBJ2-2; D not resolved. The CDR3 has 11 residues. Germline-derived CDR1 and CDR2 are SEHNR and FQNEAQ (reference sequence). V lost 2 bases to trimming and J lost 13 bases, with 8 bases between them. CDR3 loop: CASSLNGGLFF. For the CDR3, the DNA is TGTGCCAGCAGCTTAAACGGCGGGCTGTTTTTT.

CDR3 DNA sequence: TGTGCCAGCAGCTTACGCAGGTCAGCGGGGAAAGATACGCAGTATTTT. It is translated as CASSLRRSAGKDTQYF. The chain uses TRBV7-9 and TRBJ2-3; TRBD2 matches at 7 bases. The ends lost 2 bases at V and 5 bases at J; junction bases unmatched: 10. The germline gives CDR1 SEHNR, CDR2 FQNEAQ (reference sequence). The CDR3 contains 16 residues.

The chain recombines TRBV12-3 or TRBV12-4 with TRBJ2-7; the D is unclear. The CDR3 totals 13 residues. The V and J ends lost 3 bases and 5 bases respectively, with 11 bases between them. The CDR3 region has the DNA TGTGCCAGCAGTTTCAGGCGCTACCACGAGCAGTACTTC. Translating gives CASSFRRYHEQYF.

The V gene is TRBV25-1, the J gene TRBJ2-2; unclear D gene. Per germline, CDR1 MGHDK and CDR2 SYGVNS. V was clipped by 4 bases and J by 6 bases, with 6 bases between them. This CDR3 spans 12 amino acids. The CDR3 reads CASSGQSGELFF. CDR3 bases: TGTGCCAGCAGTGGACAATCCGGGGAGCTGTTTTTT.

This clone was counted between two and nine times. V gene TRBV6-5 combines with J gene TRBJ2-5; TRBD2 agrees at 10 bases. The CDR3 loop spans 14 amino acids. Losses at the gene ends were 9 bases for V and 4 bases for J; bases not matched to a gene: 8. Germline values: CDR1 MNHEY, CDR2 SVGAGI. The CDR3: CASLERGGGETQYF. The CDR3 DNA reads TGTGCCAGTCTGGAGCGGGGGGGCGGAGAGACCCAGTACTTC.

The rearrangement uses TRBV9 and TRBJ1-2, with no clear D. CDR1 is SGDLS, CDR2 YYNGEE, per germline. Trimming shortened V by 1 base and J by 0 bases, and 10 bases separated the two germline ends. The CDR3 covers 15 residues. For the CDR3, the DNA is TGTGCCAGCAGCGTAACCGGGATCCCTAACTATGGCTACACCTTC. It is translated as CASSVTGIPNYGYTF.

This chain links TRBV25-1 with TRBJ1-6; TRBD1 matches at 8 bases. Losses at the gene ends were 5 bases for V and 5 bases for J; bases not matched to a gene: 5. Germline assignment: CDR1 MGHDK and CDR2 SYGVNS. The CDR3 extends over 15 amino acids. The CDR3 coding sequence is TGTGCCAGCAGTCCCCTACAGGGGGATAATTCACCCCTCCACTTT. This codes for CASSPLQGDNSPLHF. Together with reference TRBV25-1 and TRBJ1-6, the CDR3 gives the full variable domain: EADIYQTPRYLVIGTGKKITLECSQTMGHDKMYWYQQDPGMELHLIHYSYGVNSTEKGDLSSESTVSRIRTEHFPLTLESARPSHTSQYLCASSPLQGDNSPLHFGNGTRLTVT.

The chain employs TRBV4-2 and TRBJ2-5, with 8 bases lining up with TRBD1. CDR1 LGHNA and CDR2 YNFKEQ come from the germline V gene. This CDR3 comprises 15 residues. Trimming took 0 bases from V and 4 from J; bases not matched to a gene: 4. The CDR3 spells CASSQDEGTGETQYF. The CDR3 region has the DNA TGTGCCAGCAGCCAAGATGAGGGGACAGGAGAGACCCAGTACTTC.

This chain links TRBV28 with TRBJ1-1, with D hard to call. The V end lost 4 bases, the J end lost 6 bases, and 15 bases lay between the germline ends. This CDR3 region has 14 residues. Germline assignment: CDR1 MDHEN and CDR2 SYDVKM. This chain's CDR3 is CASSSSPVVAEAFF. The DNA for the CDR3 is TGTGCCAGCAGTTCCTCGCCGGTGGTCGCTGAAGCTTTCTTT.

The V call is TRBV9, the J call TRBJ2-1; 8 bases fit TRBD2. V trimming: 0 bases; J trimming: 9 bases; junction bases outside the gene matches: 5. The CDR3 consists of 14 residues. Germline CDR1 is SGDLS and CDR2 is YYNGEE. CDR3 region: CASSVVSGGGEQFF. As DNA, the CDR3 is TGTGCCAGCAGCGTAGTCAGCGGGGGCGGTGAGCAGTTCTTC.

The rearrangement uses TRBV10-3 and TRBJ1-2; 8 nucleotides match TRBD1. V shed 2 bases, J shed 0 bases, and the junction held 8 bases outside the gene matches. Germline CDR1 reads ENHRY; CDR2 reads SYGVKD. There are 17 residues in the CDR3. In DNA form, the CDR3 reads TGTGCCATCAGTGAGAGGACAGGGCGCCTCACTAACTATGGCTACACCTTC. Amino acid sequence: CAISERTGRLTNYGYTF.

The chain recombines TRBV7-2 with TRBJ1-6; unclear D gene. This CDR3 is 16 amino acids long. The germline gives CDR1 SGHTA, CDR2 FQGNSA. The V end lost 2 bases, the J end lost 10 bases, and 18 bases lay between the germline ends. CDR3 DNA sequence: TGTGCCAGCAGCTTATCCGCCGAGGTTAATTGGTCACCCCTCCACTTT. This sequence encodes CASSLSAEVNWSPLHF.

The rearrangement joins TRBV11-2 to TRBJ2-3, with 10 bases matching TRBD2. The ends lost 5 bases at V and 8 bases at J; junction bases unmatched: 10. This CDR3 is built from 15 residues. Germline loops: CDR1 SGHAT, CDR2 FQNNGV. CDR3 region: CASSHRDLAGVTQYF. The DNA of the CDR3 is TGTGCCAGCAGCCATCGGGACCTAGCGGGGGTTACGCAGTATTTT.

In DNA, the CDR3 is TGTGCCAGTAGTAAAACCCGACAGGGTTCTAGTGAGCAGTTCTTC. Translating gives CASSKTRQGSSEQFF. The chain uses TRBV19 and TRBJ2-1; 7 nucleotides agree with TRBD1. Trimming at V came to 4 bases and at J to 9 bases, leaving 12 bases not matched to a gene. Germline V lookup: CDR1 LNHDA, CDR2 SQIVND (reference sequence). This CDR3 has 15 residues.

The V and J genes are TRBV4-1 and TRBJ1-1; D not certain. Looked up from germline, CDR1 is MGHRA and CDR2 is YSYEKL. Trimming took off 0 bases at V and 4 bases at J, with 12 bases between the two ends. The CDR3 spans 15 residues. CDR3 residues: CASSQEIAGSTEAFF. The CDR3 region has the DNA TGCGCCAGCAGCCAAGAAATAGCGGGATCCACTGAAGCTTTCTTT.

This sequence joins TRBV6-1 and TRBJ1-2, with D maybe TRBD1 (5 bases). This CDR3 spans 14 amino acids. Trimming left V 3 bases short and J 3 bases short, with 11 bases between. The V gene's germline CDR1 is MNHNS and CDR2 SASEGT. The CDR3 protein is CASSEVGGDYGYTF. CDR3 bases: TGTGCCAGCAGTGAGGTCGGGGGTGACTATGGCTACACCTTC.